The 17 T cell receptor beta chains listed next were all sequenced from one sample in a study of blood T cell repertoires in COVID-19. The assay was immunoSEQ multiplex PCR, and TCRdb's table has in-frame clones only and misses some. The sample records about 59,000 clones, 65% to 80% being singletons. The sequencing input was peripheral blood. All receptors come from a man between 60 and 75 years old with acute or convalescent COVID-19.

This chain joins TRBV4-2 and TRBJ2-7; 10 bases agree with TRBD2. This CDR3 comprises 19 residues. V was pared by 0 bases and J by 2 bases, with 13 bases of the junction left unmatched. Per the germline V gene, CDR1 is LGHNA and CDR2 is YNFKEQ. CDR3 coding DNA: TGTGCCAGCAGCCAAGATAGCACGAGGAGCGGGAGGGTCCCCTACGAGCAGTACTTC. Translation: CASSQDSTRSGRVPYEQYF.

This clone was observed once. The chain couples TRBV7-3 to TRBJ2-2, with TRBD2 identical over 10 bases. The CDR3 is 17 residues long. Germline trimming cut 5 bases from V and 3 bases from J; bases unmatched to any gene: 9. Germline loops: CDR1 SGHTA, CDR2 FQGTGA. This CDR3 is CASSRSPLAGDTGELFF. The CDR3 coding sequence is TGTGCCAGCAGCCGATCCCCCCTAGCGGGAGACACCGGGGAGCTGTTTTTT.

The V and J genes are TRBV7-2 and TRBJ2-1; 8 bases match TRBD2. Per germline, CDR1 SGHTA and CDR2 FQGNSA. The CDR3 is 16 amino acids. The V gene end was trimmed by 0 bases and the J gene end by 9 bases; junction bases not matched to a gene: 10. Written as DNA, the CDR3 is TGTGCCAGCAGCTTAGCAGCCCAGCGGGAGCGGAGTGAGCAGTTCTTC. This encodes CASSLAAQRERSEQFF.

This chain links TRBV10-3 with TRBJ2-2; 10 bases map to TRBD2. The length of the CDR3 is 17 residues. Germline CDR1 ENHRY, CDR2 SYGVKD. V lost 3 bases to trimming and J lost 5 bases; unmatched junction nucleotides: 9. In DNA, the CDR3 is TGTGCCATCAGTGATTATAGCGGGAGGCGGGAAACCGGGGAGCTGTTTTTT. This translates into CAISDYSGRRETGELFF.

As DNA, the CDR3 is TGTGCCAGCAGGGCTAGCGGGAGGGCCCAAAATGAGCAGTTCTTC. This encodes CASRASGRAQNEQFF. This chain joins TRBV2 and TRBJ2-1; 12 bases map to TRBD2. This CDR3 spans 15 amino acids. CDR1 and CDR2 (germline): SNHLY, FYNNEI. With V trimmed by 6 bases and J by 7 bases, 7 bases remained unmatched.

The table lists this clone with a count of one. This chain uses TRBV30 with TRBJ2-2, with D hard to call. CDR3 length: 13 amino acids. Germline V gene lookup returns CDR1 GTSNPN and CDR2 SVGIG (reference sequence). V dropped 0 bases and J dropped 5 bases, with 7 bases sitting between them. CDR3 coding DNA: TGTGCCTGGAGTGTACCTAGAACCGGGGAGCTGTTTTTT. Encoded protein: CAWSVPRTGELFF.

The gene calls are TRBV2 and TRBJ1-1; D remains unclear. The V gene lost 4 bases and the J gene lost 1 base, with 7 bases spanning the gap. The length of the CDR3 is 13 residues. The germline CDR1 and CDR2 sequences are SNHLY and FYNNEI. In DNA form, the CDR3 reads TGTGCCAGCAGTGTTGACACGAACACTGAAGCTTTCTTT. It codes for CASSVDTNTEAFF.

The CDR3 sequence is CASSLQDESYTF. The CDR3 nucleotides are TGTGCCAGCAGCCTACAGGACGAAAGCTACACCTTC. The chain uses TRBV6-6 and TRBJ1-2, with a possible D match to TRBD1 (5 bases). The CDR3 length is 12 residues. Trimming cost V 6 bases and J 9 bases, with 14 bases left between them. CDR1 is MNHNY and CDR2 is SVGAGI in the germline V gene (reference sequence).

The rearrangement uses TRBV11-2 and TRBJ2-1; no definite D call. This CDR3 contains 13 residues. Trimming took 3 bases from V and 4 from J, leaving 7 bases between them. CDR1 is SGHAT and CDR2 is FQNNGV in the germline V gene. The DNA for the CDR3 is TGTGCCAGCAGCTTCGGGTCATACAATGAGCAGTTCTTC. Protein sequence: CASSFGSYNEQFF.

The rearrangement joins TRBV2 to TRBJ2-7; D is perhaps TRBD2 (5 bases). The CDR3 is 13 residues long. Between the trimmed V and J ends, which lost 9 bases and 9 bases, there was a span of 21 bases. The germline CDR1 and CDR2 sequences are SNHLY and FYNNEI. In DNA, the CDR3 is TGTGCCAGTATACTAGAGACGGCGACGGCGCAGTACTTC. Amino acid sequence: CASILETATAQYF.

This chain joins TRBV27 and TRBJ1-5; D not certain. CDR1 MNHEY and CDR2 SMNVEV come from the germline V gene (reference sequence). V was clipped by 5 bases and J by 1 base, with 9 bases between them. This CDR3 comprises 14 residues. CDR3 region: CASSIHQSNQPQHF. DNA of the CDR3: TGTGCCAGCAGTATTCACCAGAGCAATCAGCCCCAGCATTTT.

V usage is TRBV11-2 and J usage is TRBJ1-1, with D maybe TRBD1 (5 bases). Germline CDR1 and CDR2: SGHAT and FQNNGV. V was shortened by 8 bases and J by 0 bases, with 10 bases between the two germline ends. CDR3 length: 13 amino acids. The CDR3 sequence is CASGRQLNTEAFF. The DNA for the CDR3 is TGTGCCAGCGGGCGACAGCTGAACACTGAAGCTTTCTTT.

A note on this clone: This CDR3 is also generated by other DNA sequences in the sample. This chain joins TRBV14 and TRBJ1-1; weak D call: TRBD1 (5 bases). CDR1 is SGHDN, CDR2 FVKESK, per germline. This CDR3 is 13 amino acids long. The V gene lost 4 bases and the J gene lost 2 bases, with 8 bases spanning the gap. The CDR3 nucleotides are TGTGCCAGCAGCCCGCAGGGTAACACTGAAGCTTTCTTT. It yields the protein CASSPQGNTEAFF.

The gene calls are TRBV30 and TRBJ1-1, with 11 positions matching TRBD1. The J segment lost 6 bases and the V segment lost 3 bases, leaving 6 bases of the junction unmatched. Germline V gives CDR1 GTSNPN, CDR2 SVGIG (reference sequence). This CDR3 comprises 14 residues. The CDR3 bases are TGTGCCTGGAGCCCCGGACAGGGGGCGGCTGAAGCTTTCTTT. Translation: CAWSPGQGAAEAFF.

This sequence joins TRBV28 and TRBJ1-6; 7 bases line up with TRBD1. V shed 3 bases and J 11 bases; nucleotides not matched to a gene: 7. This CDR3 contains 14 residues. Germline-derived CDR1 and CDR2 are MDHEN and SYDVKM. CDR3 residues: CASSFQGQRAPLHF. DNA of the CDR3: TGTGCCAGCAGTTTCCAGGGACAGAGGGCACCCCTCCACTTT.

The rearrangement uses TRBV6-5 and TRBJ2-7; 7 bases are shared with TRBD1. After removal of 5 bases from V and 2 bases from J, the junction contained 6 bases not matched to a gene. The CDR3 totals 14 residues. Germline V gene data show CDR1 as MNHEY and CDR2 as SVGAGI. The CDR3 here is CASSLGQGAYEQYF. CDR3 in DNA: TGTGCCAGCAGTCTAGGGCAGGGGGCCTACGAGCAGTACTTC.

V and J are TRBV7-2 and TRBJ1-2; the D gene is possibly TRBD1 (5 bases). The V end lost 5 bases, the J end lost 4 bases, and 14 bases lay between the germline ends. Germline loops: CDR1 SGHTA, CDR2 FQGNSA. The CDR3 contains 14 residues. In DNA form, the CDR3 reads TGTGCCAGCAGCGCCGACAGCTCCCTCTATGGCTACACCTTC. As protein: CASSADSSLYGYTF. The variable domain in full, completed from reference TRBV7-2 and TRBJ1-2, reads GAGVSQSPSNKVTEKGKDVELRCDPISGHTALYWYRQSLGQGLEFLIYFQGNSAPDKSGLPSDRFSAERTGGSVSTLTIQRTQQEDSAVYLCASSADSSLYGYTFGSGTRLTVV.